Shown below are 18 T cell receptor beta chains from a single sample sequenced in a study of identical twins (dated by TCRdb to the mid-2010s). To prepare the library, 5' RACE was applied. TCRdb lists the instrument as Illumina HiSeq 2000. TCRdb handled the public reads itself, with Q25 trimming in fastp and clone calling in MiXCR, and kept productive beta chains. Rows matching on CDR3 protein sequence are summarized as one entry with the most common DNA and genes. The sample has under 350,000 distinct CDR3 sequences on record, roughly 10% of them singletons. The ten largest clones represent approximately 6.5% of the sample. The data were also submitted as part of a second study, on yellow fever vaccine responses in identical twins.

The specimen was CD8+ T cells sorted from blood. All receptors come from a woman between 18 and 29 years old in good health.

The sample holds many counts of this clonotype. V gene TRBV18 combines with J gene TRBJ2-3; TRBD1 agrees at 7 bases. The CDR3 has 15 residues. Germline-derived CDR1 and CDR2 are KGHSH and LQKENI. After removal of 3 bases from V and 5 bases from J, the junction contained 8 bases not matched to a gene. The CDR3 region has the DNA TGTGCCAGCTCACCCTCCCAGGGGGAGATAGATACGCAGTATTTT. It specifies CASSPSQGEIDTQYF.

With respect to this clonotype: A read error may produce the germline difference seen at one junction end. This chain links TRBV14 with TRBJ2-1; D perhaps matches TRBD2 (6 bases). The CDR3 loop spans 15 amino acids. Germline V CDR1 and CDR2: SGHDN, FVKESK. CDR3 amino acids: CASSRGTSSYNEQFF. The CDR3, as DNA: TGTGCCAGCAGCCGTGGGACTTCGTCCTATAATGAGCAGTTCTTC. The full variable domain, with the rest looked up from reference TRBV14 and TRBJ2-1, is EAGVTQFPSHSVIEKGQTVTLRCDPISGHDNLYWYRRVMGKEIKFLLHFVKESKQDESGMPNNRFLAERTGGTYSTLKVQPAELEDSGVYFCASSRGTSSYNEQFFGPGTRLTVL.

This chain connects TRBV7-9 to TRBJ2-1; 12 positions agree with TRBD1. Losses at the gene ends were 5 bases for V and 7 bases for J; bases not matched to a gene: 6. The CDR3 is 15 residues long. Germline lookup yields CDR1 SEHNR and CDR2 FQNEAQ (reference sequence). CDR3 DNA sequence: TGTGCCAGCAGCCCGGGACAGGGGGCGCGTAATGAGCAGTTCTTC. Its protein product is CASSPGQGARNEQFF.

V and J are TRBV6-2 or TRBV6-3 and TRBJ2-1; TRBD2 aligns across 13 bases. This CDR3 is built from 17 residues. In germline, CDR1 is MNHEY, CDR2 SVGEGT. The V segment lost 7 bases and the J segment 8 bases; nucleotides outside the gene matches: 14. This CDR3 reads CASINLGLAGLGDEQFF. The DNA for the CDR3 is TGTGCCAGCATAAATCTGGGACTAGCGGGGCTGGGGGATGAGCAGTTCTTC.

Ten or more counts support this clonotype. The V and J genes are TRBV4-1 and TRBJ2-7, with TRBD2 matching 8 bases. V gave up 0 bases and J gave up 4 bases; unmatched junction bases: 8. This CDR3 is built from 16 residues. Germline-derived CDR1 and CDR2 are MGHRA and YSYEKL. CDR3 nucleotides: TGCGCCAGCAGCCAAGATATAACTAGCGGTGGGTACGAGCAGTACTTC. The encoded protein is CASSQDITSGGYEQYF.

The J gene is TRBJ2-7, the V gene TRBV19; 11 bases match TRBD2. CDR1 is LNHDA and CDR2 is SQIVND in the germline V gene (reference sequence). CDR3 length equals 15 residues. Losses at the gene ends were 6 bases for V and 2 bases for J; bases not matched to a gene: 6. This chain's CDR3 is CASREGLAETYEQYF. The CDR3 region has the DNA TGTGCCAGTAGGGAGGGACTAGCGGAGACCTACGAGCAGTACTTC.

This clonotype was seen repeatedly, ten times or more. Mismatch with germline at one junction end may stem from a read error. The rearrangement uses TRBV10-3 and TRBJ2-3; D is perhaps TRBD2 (6 bases). Germline CDR1 ENHRY, CDR2 SYGVKD. The length of the CDR3 is 18 residues. Written as DNA, the CDR3 is TGTGCCAGCAGTGAGTCCAGCGCGGGGAACATCATCACAGATACGCAGTATTTT. Protein: CASSESSAGNIITDTQYF.

The chain joins TRBV2 to TRBJ2-1, with 7 positions matching TRBD2. The length of the CDR3 is 15 residues. Unmatched junction bases numbered 4, after V lost 1 base and J lost 4 bases. The germline gives CDR1 SNHLY, CDR2 FYNNEI. CDR3 region: CASSEVSGPYNEQFF. The CDR3 nucleotides read TGTGCCAGCAGTGAAGTTAGCGGGCCTTACAATGAGCAGTTCTTC.

Comments on this clonotype: Mismatch with germline at one junction end may stem from a read error. The CDR3 spells CACSPGGSTDTQYF. In DNA form, the CDR3 reads TGTGCCTGCAGCCCGGGAGGGAGCACAGATACGCAGTATTTT. The V gene is TRBV5-6, the J gene TRBJ2-3; 8 bases are shared with TRBD2. The CDR3 length is 14 residues. Germline V gene sequence: CDR1 SGHDT, CDR2 YYEEEE.

This clonotype came up many times. The V and J genes are TRBV12-3 or TRBV12-4 and TRBJ2-2; D is unresolved. V lost 5 bases and J lost 2, with 3 bases in between. This CDR3 spans 12 amino acids. In DNA form, the CDR3 reads TGTGCCAGCAGTAAAAACACCGGGGAGCTGTTTTTT. This codes for CASSKNTGELFF.

This clonotype was seen repeatedly, ten times or more. The CDR3 reads CASSLRTVNTEAFF. The CDR3 bases are TGTGCCAGCAGTTTAAGGACCGTGAACACTGAAGCTTTCTTT. V usage is TRBV12-3 or TRBV12-4 and J usage is TRBJ1-1; no clear D gene. Trimming took 2 bases from V and 0 from J, leaving 7 bases between them. This CDR3 comprises 14 residues.

V and J are TRBV5-5 and TRBJ2-3; TRBD2 aligns across 7 bases. V trimming: 0 bases; J trimming: 4 bases; junction bases outside the gene matches: 5. This CDR3 region has 15 residues. Germline V gene data show CDR1 as SGHKS and CDR2 as YYEKEE (reference sequence). The CDR3: CASSLGGGVADTQYF. Written as DNA, the CDR3 is TGTGCCAGCAGCTTGGGGGGGGGAGTGGCAGATACGCAGTATTTT. The complete variable domain, with remaining parts taken from reference TRBV5-5 and TRBJ2-3, reads DAGVTQSPTHLIKTRGQQVTLRCSPISGHKSVSWYQQVLGQGPQFIFQYYEKEERGRGNFPDRFSARQFPNYSSELNVNALLLGDSALYLCASSLGGGVADTQYFGPGTRLTVL.

The table lists this clonotype with a few counts. The V and J genes are TRBV28 and TRBJ2-3; 9 bases map to TRBD1. The CDR3 spans 15 residues. In germline, CDR1 is MDHEN, CDR2 SYDVKM. V lost 5 bases, J lost 1 base, and 4 bases stayed unmatched. The CDR3 loop reads CASSGDRVGTDTQYF. In DNA form, the CDR3 reads TGTGCCAGCAGTGGGGACAGGGTGGGCACAGATACGCAGTATTTT.

This chain uses TRBV12-3 or TRBV12-4 with TRBJ2-1, with TRBD2 matching 8 bases. Trimming at V came to 3 bases and at J to 5 bases, leaving 15 bases not matched to a gene. CDR3 size: 18 residues. The CDR3 coding sequence is TGTGCCAGCAGTTTTGACCTCTTTAATAGCGGGATGAACAATGAGCAGTTCTTC. It yields the protein CASSFDLFNSGMNNEQFF.

The chain joins TRBV5-4 to TRBJ2-1; 8 positions agree with TRBD1. This CDR3 has 12 amino acids. The trim removed 4 bases at V and 10 bases at J, leaving 4 bases unmatched. Germline loops: CDR1 SGHNT, CDR2 YYREEE (reference sequence). CDR3 region: CASSVTGEEQFF. CDR3 DNA: TGTGCCAGCAGCGTGACAGGGGAAGAGCAGTTCTTC.

This clonotype occurred many times. This chain joins TRBV12-3 or TRBV12-4 and TRBJ2-2; D ambiguous. V lost 7 bases and J lost 7, with 7 bases in between. There are 11 residues in the CDR3. The DNA for the CDR3 is TGTGCCAGCACCTACATCGGGGAGCTGTTTTTT. As protein: CASTYIGELFF.

This clonotype was seen a few times. This chain links TRBV29-1 with TRBJ2-5; 7 positions match TRBD2. The CDR3 is 13 residues long. V was clipped by 7 bases and J by 2 bases; unmatched bases: 7. CDR1 and CDR2 (germline): SQVTM, ANQGSEA. DNA for the CDR3: TGCAGCGCCCGGACTAGTCGTCAAGAGACCCAGTACTTC. Its translation: CSARTSRQETQYF.

The table lists this clonotype with many counts. The CDR3 here is CASSLRSSYNEQFF. The DNA of the CDR3 is TGTGCCAGCAGTTTGCGGAGCTCCTACAATGAGCAGTTCTTC. The V gene is TRBV27, the J gene TRBJ2-1; D uncertain. CDR3 length: 14 residues. CDR1 is MNHEY, CDR2 SMNVEV, per germline (reference sequence). Trimming pared 3 bases from V and 0 bases from J, leaving 6 bases between.